This T cell receptor (beta chain) was obtained from a study of OX40 agonist ivuxolimab in advanced cancers. Study overall: In this trial design, patients received ivuxolimab intravenously at 0.01 to 10 mg/kg every 2 weeks. Study-wide findings and caveats: Researchers report that CD8+ T cells had, on average, more expanded clones than CD4+. Clonal expansion was seen in CD4+ and CD8+ blood T cells by week 6 at 0.1 to 3.0 mg/kg.

Note on this clone: Its antigen is undetermined.

The junction had 1 base not matched to a gene; V was cut back by 3 bases and J by 2 bases. This CDR3 spans 14 amino acids. Looked up from germline, CDR1 is ENHRY and CDR2 is SYGVKD. Sequencing was performed with immunoSEQ multiplex PCR; in TCRdb, only in-frame clones are kept and a portion is missing. Of 60,000 to 70,000 clones listed, 75% to 85% are singletons. Blood sampling was done at baseline, cycle 4 day 1, and cycle 7 day 1. The source material was CD4+ or CD8+ T cells sorted from blood, sampled in a trial of the OX40 agonist ivuxolimab. The chain combines TRBV10-3 with TRBJ1-5, with 7 bases matching TRBD1. This TCR was sampled from an adult with an advanced solid tumor such as melanoma, head and neck, liver or kidney cancer. The CDR3 loop is CAISDGTGNQPQHF. As DNA, the CDR3 is TGTGCCATCAGTGATGGGACAGGCAATCAGCCCCAGCATTTT.